The 4 T cell receptor beta chains reported below all come from one sample, sequenced in a study of STAT5B mutations in CD4+ large granular lymphocyte leukemia. Libraries were prepared by immunoSEQ multiplex PCR; TCRdb keeps only in-frame clonotypes and omits some of them. The sample lists 20,000 or so clones, 84% occurring once. The sequenced material came from CD4+ T cells from blood buffy coats. The receptor source for this set is a human donor in good health.

The chain employs TRBV6-1 and TRBJ1-5; D possibly corresponds to TRBD1 (5 bases). CDR1 is MNHNS and CDR2 is SASEGT in the germline V gene. Trimming cost V 4 bases and J 0 bases, with 13 bases left between them. The CDR3 has 16 amino acids. CDR3 coding DNA: TGTGCCAGCAGTGCCCAAACGGGGGTTAGCAATCAGCCCCAGCATTTT. This codes for CASSAQTGVSNQPQHF.

J is TRBJ2-7 and V is TRBV6-1; 8 bases line up with TRBD1. Germline V gene sequence: CDR1 MNHNS, CDR2 SASEGT. V shed 7 bases and J 1 base; nucleotides not matched to a gene: 9. CDR3 length: 15 amino acids. The CDR3 nucleotides read TGTGCCAGCACTGGGACAGGATCAAAATCCTACGAGCAGTACTTC. This gives the protein CASTGTGSKSYEQYF.

The chain couples TRBV10-3 to TRBJ2-7; 12 bases line up with TRBD2. Germline V gene sequence: CDR1 ENHRY, CDR2 SYGVKD. The CDR3 has 15 amino acids. V shed 0 bases and J 6 bases; nucleotides not matched to a gene: 3. As DNA, the CDR3 is TGTGCCATCAGTGAGTCGACTAGCGGGAGAAGCGAGCAGTACTTC. Amino acids: CAISESTSGRSEQYF.

The chain is built from TRBV30 and TRBJ2-1, with 10 bases identical to TRBD2. Per germline, CDR1 GTSNPN and CDR2 SVGIG (reference sequence). V shed 5 bases, J shed 2 bases, and the junction held 3 bases outside the gene matches. This CDR3 contains 14 residues. The DNA for the CDR3 is TGTGCCTGGGTACTAGCGGGAACCTACAATGAGCAGTTCTTC. Protein sequence: CAWVLAGTYNEQFF. Full variable domain (rest looked up from reference TRBV30 and TRBJ2-1): SQTIHQWPATLVQPVGSPLSLECTVEGTSNPNLYWYRQAAGRGLQLLFYSVGIGQISSEVPQNLSASRPQDRQFILSSKKLLLSDSGFYLCAWVLAGTYNEQFFGPGTRLTVL.